This T cell receptor (beta chain) appears in the sequencing data of a study of glioma-infiltrating T cells. Remarks on this clonotype: A read error may produce the germline difference seen at one junction end.

TCR alpha and beta CDR3 regions were amplified from RNA using iRepertoire nested multiplex PCR. TCRdb analysed the multiplex PCR reads with MiXCR anew, one entry per CDR3 protein. The table records 100,000 to 150,000 distinct CDR3 sequences, roughly a quarter of them present only once. Germline V lookup: CDR1 DFQATT, CDR2 SNEGSKA (reference sequence). This CDR3 has 11 residues. This TCR derives from a human donor with low-grade glioma or glioblastoma, undergoing nonglioma brain surgery, or in good health (not recorded which). The chain employs TRBV20-1 and TRBJ1-2; D gene ambiguous. Sequenced: glioma tissue, nonneoplastic brain tissue, or PBMCs (not recorded which). Here the CDR3 DNA reads TGTAGTGCTAGCACCCTGTTTGCCTACACCTTC. Translated: CSASTLFAYTF.